These T cell receptor beta chains were read from a single sample in a study of blood T cell repertoires in COVID-19. Assay used: immunoSEQ multiplex PCR; TCRdb lists only in-frame clones, some missing. The sample holds under 300,000 clones, over 75% seen once. The specimen was PBMCs or T cells enriched from blood (not recorded which). The receptors stem from a woman aged 35 to 49 who had been exposed to COVID-19. Both conserved end residues are part of each CDR3. D genes are given only for firm matches. Clone size is stated in some rows and not others, as once, few, many or a class when expanded.

D gene: -; clone size: -; V gene: TRBV21-1; J gene: TRBJ2-5; CDR3 protein: CASRKPGTGVGETQYF; CDR3 DNA: TGTGCCAGCAGGAAACCCGGGACAGGGGTGGGGGAGACCCAGTACTTC
D gene: TRBD1; clone size: once; V gene: TRBV4-2; J gene: TRBJ1-2; CDR3 protein: CASSPLGTGGRTDYGYTF; CDR3 DNA: TGTGCCAGCAGCCCGTTAGGGACAGGGGGGAGGACCGACTATGGCTACACCTTC
D gene: TRBD1; clone size: -; V gene: TRBV5-4; J gene: TRBJ2-7; CDR3 protein: CASSLAGTGGLGQYF; CDR3 DNA: TGTGCCAGCAGCTTGGCCGGGACAGGGGGCTTAGGGCAGTACTTC
D gene: TRBD2; clone size: -; V gene: TRBV12-5; J gene: TRBJ2-5; CDR3 protein: CASGSSRRGGLKTQYF; CDR3 DNA: TGTGCTAGTGGTTCCTCCCGACGGGGGGGCCTGAAGACCCAGTACTTC
D gene: -; clone size: once; V gene: TRBV18; J gene: TRBJ2-7; CDR3 protein: CASSPSRDEQYF; CDR3 DNA: TGTGCCAGCTCACCCTCGCGGGACGAGCAGTACTTC
D gene: -; clone size: -; V gene: TRBV6-6; J gene: TRBJ1-5; CDR3 protein: CASSKGEISSNQPQHF; CDR3 DNA: TGTGCCAGCAGTAAGGGGGAAATCAGCAGCAATCAGCCCCAGCATTTT
D gene: -; clone size: -; V gene: TRBV6-5; J gene: TRBJ1-6; CDR3 protein: CASRLNKGGSSPLHF; CDR3 DNA: TGTGCCAGCAGACTTAACAAGGGAGGAAGTTCACCCCTCCACTTT
D gene: -; clone size: once; V gene: TRBV28; J gene: TRBJ1-2; CDR3 protein: CASSLGAPNYGYTF; CDR3 DNA: TGTGCCAGCAGTTTGGGAGCCCCCAACTATGGCTACACCTTC
D gene: -; clone size: -; V gene: TRBV7-8; J gene: TRBJ1-5; CDR3 protein: CASSLGSGNQPQHF; CDR3 DNA: TGTGCCAGCAGCTTAGGGTCAGGCAATCAGCCCCAGCATTTT
D gene: -; clone size: -; V gene: TRBV6-5; J gene: TRBJ1-5; CDR3 protein: CASRSGANQPQHF; CDR3 DNA: TGTGCCAGCAGATCAGGGGCAAATCAGCCCCAGCATTTT
D gene: -; clone size: once; V gene: TRBV7-2; J gene: TRBJ2-1; CDR3 protein: CASSPAYRREQFF; CDR3 DNA: TGTGCCAGCAGCCCCGCCTACCGAAGAGAGCAGTTCTTC
D gene: -; clone size: -; V gene: TRBV10-3; J gene: TRBJ1-6; CDR3 protein: CAIRDSQNSPLHF; CDR3 DNA: TGTGCCATACGCGACAGCCAAAATTCACCCCTCCACTTT
D gene: -; clone size: -; V gene: TRBV6-2/TRBV6-3; J gene: TRBJ2-3; CDR3 protein: CASSSTRGTDTQYF; CDR3 DNA: TGTGCCAGCAGTTCTACTAGAGGCACAGATACGCAGTATTTT
D gene: TRBD1; clone size: -; V gene: TRBV27; J gene: TRBJ1-2; CDR3 protein: CASRSLGLPGGIGYTF; CDR3 DNA: TGTGCCAGCAGATCCCTCGGCTTGCCAGGGGGCATTGGCTACACCTTC
D gene: -; clone size: -; V gene: TRBV27; J gene: TRBJ1-2; CDR3 protein: CASSARGGRGKSAGYTF; CDR3 DNA: TGTGCCAGCAGTGCTCGCGGCGGCAGGGGAAAGAGTGCCGGCTACACCTTC
D gene: TRBD1; clone size: -; V gene: TRBV7-8; J gene: TRBJ1-5; CDR3 protein: CASSPTGTSNQPQHF; CDR3 DNA: TGTGCCAGCAGCCCGACAGGGACTAGCAATCAGCCCCAGCATTTT
D gene: -; clone size: -; V gene: TRBV21-1; J gene: TRBJ1-6; CDR3 protein: CASSKDRGGGSPLHF; CDR3 DNA: TGTGCCAGCAGCAAAGATAGGGGAGGCGGTTCACCCCTCCACTTT
D gene: -; clone size: -; V gene: TRBV5-6; J gene: TRBJ1-2; CDR3 protein: CASSLRRSGYTF; CDR3 DNA: TGTGCCAGCAGCTTGCGCAGGTCGGGCTACACCTTC
D gene: TRBD1; clone size: -; V gene: TRBV5-4; J gene: TRBJ1-1; CDR3 protein: CASSHPRDRIKGNEAFF; CDR3 DNA: TGTGCCAGCTCACACCCACGGGACAGGATAAAGGGGAATGAAGCTTTCTTT
D gene: TRBD1; clone size: -; V gene: TRBV27; J gene: TRBJ1-1; CDR3 protein: CASSLQGARNTEAFF; CDR3 DNA: TGTGCCAGCAGTCTCCAGGGGGCGCGAAACACTGAAGCTTTCTTT
D gene: TRBD1; clone size: once; V gene: TRBV9; J gene: TRBJ2-3; CDR3 protein: CASNPRDRSTDTQYF; CDR3 DNA: TGTGCCAGCAACCCCCGGGACAGGAGCACAGATACGCAGTATTTT
D gene: -; clone size: -; V gene: TRBV9; J gene: TRBJ2-1; CDR3 protein: CASSPVSSYNEQFF; CDR3 DNA: TGTGCCAGCAGCCCGGTTAGCTCCTACAATGAGCAGTTCTTC
D gene: -; clone size: -; V gene: TRBV19; J gene: TRBJ1-6; CDR3 protein: CASSTQGSLSYNSPLHF; CDR3 DNA: TGTGCCAGTAGTACGCAGGGGAGCTTGTCCTATAATTCACCCCTCCACTTT
D gene: -; clone size: -; V gene: TRBV6-4; J gene: TRBJ1-5; CDR3 protein: CASSPGPGQPQHF; CDR3 DNA: TGTGCCAGCAGTCCGGGTCCGGGGCAGCCCCAGCATTTT
D gene: TRBD2; clone size: -; V gene: TRBV16; J gene: TRBJ2-3; CDR3 protein: CASSPGTGHQPGTSGRLNTQYF; CDR3 DNA: TGTGCCAGCAGCCCAGGAACAGGACATCAACCCGGGACTAGCGGGAGGTTAAATACGCAGTATTTT
D gene: -; clone size: -; V gene: TRBV3-1/TRBV3-2; J gene: TRBJ1-1; CDR3 protein: CASSQAPAGPEAFF; CDR3 DNA: TGTGCCAGCAGCCAAGCCCCAGCAGGGCCTGAAGCTTTCTTT
D gene: -; clone size: -; V gene: TRBV24-1; J gene: TRBJ1-5; CDR3 protein: CATSDFTTGYSNQPQHF; CDR3 DNA: TGTGCCACCAGTGATTTTACAACGGGATATAGCAATCAGCCCCAGCATTTT
D gene: TRBD2; clone size: -; V gene: TRBV4-1; J gene: TRBJ2-1; CDR3 protein: CASSPALTSGSSYNEQFF; CDR3 DNA: TGCGCCAGCAGCCCAGCCTTGACTAGCGGGAGCTCCTACAATGAGCAGTTCTTC
D gene: TRBD1; clone size: -; V gene: TRBV24-1; J gene: TRBJ1-1; CDR3 protein: CATREGSGGWDTEAFF; CDR3 DNA: TGTGCCACCAGAGAAGGGTCAGGGGGATGGGACACTGAAGCTTTCTTT
D gene: -; clone size: -; V gene: TRBV7-8; J gene: TRBJ2-7; CDR3 protein: CASSLNSPYEQYF; CDR3 DNA: TGTGCCAGCAGCTTGAACAGTCCCTACGAGCAGTACTTC
D gene: -; clone size: -; V gene: TRBV2; J gene: TRBJ2-1; CDR3 protein: CATAGGPYNEQFF; CDR3 DNA: TGTGCCACGGCCGGCGGTCCCTACAATGAGCAGTTCTTC
D gene: TRBD2; clone size: -; V gene: TRBV7-9; J gene: TRBJ2-5; CDR3 protein: CASSFPGLPTAGTQYF; CDR3 DNA: TGTGCCAGCAGCTTTCCGGGACTACCTACTGCAGGGACCCAGTACTTC
D gene: -; clone size: -; V gene: TRBV28; J gene: TRBJ2-1; CDR3 protein: CASSLGTTYNEQFF; CDR3 DNA: TGTGCCAGCAGTTTAGGCACCACCTACAATGAGCAGTTCTTC
D gene: TRBD1; clone size: -; V gene: TRBV11-2; J gene: TRBJ1-2; CDR3 protein: CASSPDRDDYGYTF; CDR3 DNA: TGTGCCAGCAGTCCGGACAGGGACGACTATGGCTACACCTTC